The 11 T cell receptor beta chains given below trace back to one sample, sequenced in a study of blood T cells in healthy people across ages (dated by TCRdb to between 2015 and 2016). Library preparation used 5' RACE. These reads were obtained on an Illumina HiSeq 2500. A second PCR of roughly 7 to 12 cycles was performed with a sample-barcoded 5' primer and a J-beta primer mix. The public sequencing data were trimmed at Q25 with fastp and processed into clonotypes with MiXCR by TCRdb, which kept only in-frame beta chains. Records with the same CDR3 protein are collapsed into one entry carrying the most frequent genes and DNA. The sample profile shows 700,000 or so distinct CDR3 sequences; roughly 20% of them were found once. The ten largest clones represent around a fifth of the sample. Sequenced sample: blood. The origin of the receptors is a man aged 70-80 years in good health.

This clonotype was found a few times. The chain recombines TRBV27 with TRBJ2-1; unclear D gene. The CDR3 runs to 16 residues. Trimming removed 3 bases at V and 5 bases at J, with 17 bases between. Germline CDR1 reads MNHEY; CDR2 reads SMNVEV (reference sequence). The CDR3 DNA reads as TGTGCCAGCAGTTTCTCCAGGAGAGTAGTTCACAATGAGCAGTTCTTC. Amino acid sequence: CASSFSRRVVHNEQFF.

This clonotype was detected a few times. The rearrangement joins TRBV24-1 to TRBJ1-5; D perhaps matches TRBD1 (6 bases). V lost 7 bases and J 3 bases, leaving 12 bases between the germline ends. The CDR3 length is 14 residues. The V gene's germline CDR1 is KGHDR and CDR2 SFDVKD. The chain's CDR3 is CATRPQGINQPQHF. As DNA, the CDR3 is TGTGCCACCAGGCCCCAGGGGATCAATCAGCCCCAGCATTTT.

The V and J genes are TRBV6-1 and TRBJ1-2; TRBD1 matches 8 bases. The junction had 2 bases not matched to a gene; V was cut back by 3 bases and J by 5 bases. Per the germline V gene, CDR1 is MNHNS and CDR2 is SASEGT. This CDR3 has 13 amino acids. The CDR3 spells CASSERQGYGYTF. Written as DNA, the CDR3 is TGTGCCAGCAGTGAGAGACAGGGGTATGGCTACACCTTC.

In its sample, this clonotype was seen a few times. The J gene is TRBJ2-3, the V gene TRBV5-1; 9 nucleotides line up with TRBD2. The CDR3 is 15 residues long. V lost 3 bases, J lost 4 bases, and 6 bases stayed unmatched. Germline V gene sequence: CDR1 SGHRS, CDR2 YFSETQ. DNA of the CDR3: TGCGCCAGCAGCTCGGTAGCGGGAGTACCAGATACGCAGTATTTT. Translation: CASSSVAGVPDTQYF.

The V gene is TRBV18, the J gene TRBJ2-3; 7 positions match TRBD1. This CDR3 has 16 amino acids. Germline CDR1 is KGHSH and CDR2 is LQKENI. Trimming took 2 bases from V and 0 from J; bases not matched to a gene: 5. The CDR3 nucleotides are TGTGCCAGCTCACCAATGGGACAGTCTAGCACAGATACGCAGTATTTT. It yields the protein CASSPMGQSSTDTQYF.

This sequence joins TRBV21-1 and TRBJ2-7. TRBV21-1 is a documented pseudogene. This CDR3 is 13 amino acids long. CDR3 protein: CASRTRRTYEQYF. The CDR3 DNA is TGTGCCAGCAGGACAAGGCGAACCTACGAGCAGTACTTC.

This clonotype showed up just a few times. The chain carries TRBV7-2 and TRBJ1-3; 7 nucleotides align to TRBD1. V gave up 1 base and J gave up 3 bases; unmatched junction bases: 12. Germline CDR1 SGHTA, CDR2 FQGNSA. The CDR3 covers 18 residues. CDR3 sequence: CASSLGYGRGKGGNTIYF. In DNA form, the CDR3 reads TGTGCCAGCAGCTTAGGTTATGGCAGGGGGAAAGGTGGAAACACCATATATTTT.

The rearrangement links TRBV29-1 to TRBJ2-6; unclear D gene. Trimming removed 6 bases from V and 3 bases from J, with 12 bases in between. The CDR3 extends over 14 amino acids. Germline V gives CDR1 SQVTM, CDR2 ANQGSEA. The CDR3 reads CSVAPGLGANVLTF. The CDR3 region has the DNA TGCAGCGTGGCGCCTGGGCTTGGGGCCAACGTCCTGACTTTC.

The J gene is TRBJ2-1, the V gene TRBV6-2 or TRBV6-3, with 14 bases aligning to TRBD2. From germline, CDR1 is MNHEY and CDR2 SVGEGT. The CDR3 consists of 18 residues. Trimming at V came to 4 bases and at J to 2 bases, leaving 7 bases not matched to a gene. The CDR3 DNA is TGTGCCAGCAGTTCGGGACTAGCGGGGGTTCGCGCCTACAATGAGCAGTTCTTC. This encodes CASSSGLAGVRAYNEQFF.

This sequence joins TRBV18 and TRBJ2-5; D not resolved. Germline assignment: CDR1 KGHSH and CDR2 LQKENI. Trimming removed 6 bases from V and 3 bases from J, with 14 bases in between. This CDR3 has 14 amino acids. The CDR3 region is CASSIQSKEETQYF. In nucleotides, the CDR3 is TGTGCCAGCTCCATCCAGTCCAAAGAAGAGACCCAGTACTTC.

This clonotype has more than one count but fewer than ten. This rearrangement joins TRBV10-2 to TRBJ2-4, with D perhaps matching TRBD2 (6 bases). The CDR3 sequence is 17 residues long. Germline CDR1 and CDR2: WSHSY and SAAADI. The V end lost 3 bases, the J end lost 0 bases, and 15 bases lay between the germline ends. The CDR3 coding sequence is TGCGCCAGCAGTGATGTTTGGGGAGGACTAGCCAAAAACATTCAGTACTTC. This translates into CASSDVWGGLAKNIQYF.